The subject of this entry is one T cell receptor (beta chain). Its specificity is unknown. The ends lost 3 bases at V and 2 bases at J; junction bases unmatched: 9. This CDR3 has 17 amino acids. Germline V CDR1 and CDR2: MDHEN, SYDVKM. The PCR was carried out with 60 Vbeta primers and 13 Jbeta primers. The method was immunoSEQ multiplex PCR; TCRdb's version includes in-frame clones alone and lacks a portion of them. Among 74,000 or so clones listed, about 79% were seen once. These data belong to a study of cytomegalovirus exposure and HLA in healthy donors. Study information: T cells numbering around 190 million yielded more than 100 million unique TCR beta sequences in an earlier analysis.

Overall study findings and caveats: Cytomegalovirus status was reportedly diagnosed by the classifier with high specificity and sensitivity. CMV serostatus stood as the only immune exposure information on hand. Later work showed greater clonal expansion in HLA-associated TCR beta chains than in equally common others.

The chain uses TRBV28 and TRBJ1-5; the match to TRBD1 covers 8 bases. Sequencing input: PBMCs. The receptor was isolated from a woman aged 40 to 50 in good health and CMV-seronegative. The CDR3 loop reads CASSFLIGQGGNQPQHF. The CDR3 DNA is TGTGCCAGCAGTTTCCTGATTGGACAGGGTGGCAATCAGCCCCAGCATTTT.